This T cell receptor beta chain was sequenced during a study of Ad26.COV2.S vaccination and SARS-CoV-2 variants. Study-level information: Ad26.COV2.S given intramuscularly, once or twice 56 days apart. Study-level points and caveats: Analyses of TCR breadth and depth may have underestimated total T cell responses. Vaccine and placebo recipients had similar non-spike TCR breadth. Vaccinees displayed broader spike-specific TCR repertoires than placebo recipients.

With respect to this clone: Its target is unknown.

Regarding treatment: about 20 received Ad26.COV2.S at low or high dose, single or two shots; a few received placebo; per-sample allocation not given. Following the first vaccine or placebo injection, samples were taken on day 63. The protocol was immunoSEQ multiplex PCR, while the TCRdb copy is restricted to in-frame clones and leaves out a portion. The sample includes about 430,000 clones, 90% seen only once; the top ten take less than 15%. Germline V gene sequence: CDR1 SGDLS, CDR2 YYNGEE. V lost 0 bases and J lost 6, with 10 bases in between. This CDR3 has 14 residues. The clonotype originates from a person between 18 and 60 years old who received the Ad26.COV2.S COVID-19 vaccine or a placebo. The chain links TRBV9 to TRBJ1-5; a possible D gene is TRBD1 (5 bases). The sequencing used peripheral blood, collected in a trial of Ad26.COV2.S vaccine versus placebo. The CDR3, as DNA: TGTGCCAGCAGCGTAGGGGGGGTGGCTCAGCCCCAGCATTTT. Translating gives CASSVGGVAQPQHF. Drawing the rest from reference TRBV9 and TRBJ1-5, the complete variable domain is DSGVTQTPKHLITATGQRVTLRCSPRSGDLSVYWYQQSLDQGLQFLIQYYNGEERAKGNILERFSAQQFPDLHSELNLSSLELGDSALYFCASSVGGVAQPQHFGDGTRLSIL.